A selection of T cell receptor beta chains follows, all from one sample in a study of shared clonotypes between healthy human individuals. Assay used: immunoSEQ multiplex PCR; TCRdb lists only in-frame clones, some missing. The table shows around 1.1 million clones, with approximately 80% occurring only once. The sample consisted of memory CD4+ T cells from PBMCs. All receptors come from a man younger than 30 in good health. Some clones in this sample may be carry-over from other donors' samples. Each CDR3 is given with its conserved first and last residue. Fields, in order: V gene, J gene, D gene, clone size, CDR3 protein, CDR3 DNA. A D gene is named only where the DNA matches it firmly. A clone size is listed for some rows: how often the clone was seen (once, few, many), or a class if it is expanded.

TRBV19	TRBJ1-5	.	.	CASKNEQGHQPQHF	TGTGCCAGTAAGAACGAGCAGGGACATCAGCCCCAGCATTTT
TRBV7-6	TRBJ2-3	TRBD1	.	CASSSLGQGRTDTQYF	TGTGCCAGCAGCTCGTTAGGACAGGGCCGCACAGATACGCAGTATTTT
TRBV28	TRBJ1-5	TRBD1	.	CASSSGQTNQPQHF	TGTGCCAGCAGTTCGGGACAGACCAATCAGCCCCAGCATTTT
TRBV28	TRBJ2-1	.	many	CASSFRRVTYNEQFF	TGTGCCAGCAGTTTTAGGAGGGTTACTTACAATGAGCAGTTCTTC
TRBV7-7	TRBJ2-3	TRBD2	.	CASSRTSGTDTQYF	TGTGCCAGCAGCCGGACTAGCGGGACAGATACGCAGTATTTT
TRBV7-2	TRBJ2-5	.	few	CASSLARAQETQYF	TGTGCCAGCAGCTTAGCGAGGGCCCAAGAGACCCAGTACTTC
TRBV7-3	TRBJ2-1	.	.	CASSWDLYNEQFF	TGTGCCAGCAGCTGGGACCTCTACAATGAGCAGTTCTTC
TRBV4-2	TRBJ2-3	.	.	CASSQVGGSTDTQYF	TGTGCCAGCAGCCAAGTCGGGGGATCCACAGATACGCAGTATTTT
TRBV5-1	TRBJ2-3	.	many	CASSGLQGTDTQYF	TGCGCCAGCAGCGGACTACAGGGCACAGATACGCAGTATTTT
TRBV7-9	TRBJ2-7	TRBD1	.	CASTRDRGNEQYF	TGTGCCAGCACCCGGGACAGGGGGAACGAGCAGTACTTC